These 12 T cell receptor beta chains were sequenced from one sample in a study of STAT5B mutations in CD4+ large granular lymphocyte leukemia. Clones were sequenced by immunoSEQ multiplex PCR, and TCRdb holds only the in-frame ones, with some missing. This table has over 45,000 clones, around 70% appearing once. Input material: CD4+ T cells from blood buffy coats. All receptors come from a human donor in good health.

Note on this clone: Its ends do not fully match the called genes, so a read error is possible. V gene TRBV7-7 combines with J gene TRBJ2-1; D is perhaps TRBD2 (6 bases). The length of the CDR3 is 14 residues. The germline gives CDR1 SSHAT, CDR2 FNYEAQ (reference sequence). The CDR3, as DNA: TGTGCTAGCAGCTTATCTAGCGCGGACAATGAGCAGTTCTTC. This sequence encodes CASSLSSADNEQFF.

The chain has TRBV28 and TRBJ1-1, with D uncertain. Trimming took off 2 bases at V and 0 bases at J, with 7 bases between the two ends. Germline loops: CDR1 MDHEN, CDR2 SYDVKM. The length of the CDR3 is 14 residues. CDR3 in amino acids: CASSLDGMNTEAFF. The CDR3 region has the DNA TGTGCCAGCAGTTTAGATGGTATGAACACTGAAGCTTTCTTT.

This chain connects TRBV5-1 to TRBJ2-5; D gene unclear. The CDR3 covers 11 residues. Germline assignment: CDR1 SGHRS and CDR2 YFSETQ. Trimming removed 5 bases at V and 2 bases at J, with 4 bases between. The CDR3 region is CASRRQETQYF. The CDR3 bases are TGCGCCAGCAGACGTCAAGAGACCCAGTACTTC.

The CDR3 here is CAWCRGQTDTQYF. In nucleotides, the CDR3 is TGTGCCTGGTGCCGGGGGCAGACAGATACGCAGTATTTT. The rearrangement uses TRBV30 and TRBJ2-3, with D perhaps matching TRBD1 or TRBD2 (6 bases each). The CDR3 runs to 13 residues. Trimming cost V 5 bases and J 3 bases, with 12 bases left between them. The germline gives CDR1 GTSNPN, CDR2 SVGIG (reference sequence).

The V gene is TRBV28, the J gene TRBJ2-7, with D unclear. CDR1 is MDHEN, CDR2 SYDVKM, per germline. This CDR3 has 13 amino acids. V lost 2 bases, J lost 3 bases, and 8 bases lay in between. The CDR3 DNA follows: TGTGCCAGCAGTTTAAGTCCGGGCTACGAGCAGTACGTC. It translates to CASSLSPGYEQYV.

The CDR3 nucleotides are TGTGCCAGCACCTTGGTTAGCGGGGGGACCTCCCCGGGGGAGCTGTTTTTT. Its protein product is CASTLVSGGTSPGELFF. The chain is built from TRBV28 and TRBJ2-2, with 10 nucleotides matching TRBD2. The CDR3 has 17 amino acids. Germline values: CDR1 MDHEN, CDR2 SYDVKM. Trimming took 7 bases from V and 8 from J; bases not matched to a gene: 16.

The chain joins TRBV20-1 to TRBJ1-5, with D maybe TRBD1 (5 bases). Trimming took off 7 bases at V and 5 bases at J, with 6 bases between the two ends. Germline CDR1 and CDR2: DFQATT and SNEGSKA (reference sequence). This CDR3 contains 10 residues. CDR3 loop: CSEGYQPQHF. CDR3 nucleotide sequence: TGCAGTGAGGGGTATCAGCCCCAGCATTTT.

The gene calls are TRBV5-4 and TRBJ2-3; D is uncertain. CDR1 is SGHNT and CDR2 is YYREEE in the germline V gene (reference sequence). The V end was cut by 3 bases, the J end by 4 bases, with 6 bases between. The CDR3 sequence is 12 residues long. CDR3 nucleotide sequence: TGTGCCAGCAGCTCCTTCCCAGATACGCAGTATTTT. It is translated as CASSSFPDTQYF.

The chain combines TRBV7-9 with TRBJ1-5; D not resolved. The V and J ends lost 7 bases and 2 bases respectively, with 24 bases between them. The CDR3 spans 18 residues. Germline V gene data show CDR1 as SEHNR and CDR2 as FQNEAQ (reference sequence). CDR3 nucleotide sequence: TGTGCCAGCACCCGACACACAAACCGGGGTAGAGGCAATCAGCCCCAGCATTTT. Translation: CASTRHTNRGRGNQPQHF. Supplemented by reference TRBV7-9 and TRBJ1-5, the full variable domain reads DTGVSQNPRHKITKRGQNVTFRCDPISEHNRLYWYRQTLGQGPEFLTYFQNEAQLEKSRLLSDRFSAERPKGSFSTLEIQRTEQGDSAMYLCASTRHTNRGRGNQPQHFGDGTRLSIL.

The chain uses TRBV6-5 and TRBJ1-4, with D maybe TRBD1 (5 bases). The CDR3 totals 13 residues. Germline-derived CDR1 and CDR2 are MNHEY and SVGAGI. V dropped 9 bases and J dropped 2 bases, with 10 bases sitting between them. CDR3 sequence (DNA): TGTGCCAGTTGGGGGTCCACTAATGAAAAACTGTTTTTT. Its protein is CASWGSTNEKLFF.

DNA for the CDR3: TGTGCCAGTAGTTCGACACAGGGTCGGCACGAGCAGTACTTC. Its translation is CASSSTQGRHEQYF. The V call is TRBV19, the J call TRBJ2-7; D perhaps matches TRBD1 (6 bases). Germline assignment: CDR1 LNHDA and CDR2 SQIVND (reference sequence). The ends were cut back, 5 bases at V and 5 bases at J, with 16 bases in the middle. The CDR3 is made up of 14 amino acids.

This clone was detected only once. This chain connects TRBV6-6 to TRBJ2-7; D tentatively reads TRBD1 or TRBD2 (6 bases each). The germline V gene encodes CDR1 MNHNY and CDR2 SVGAGI (reference sequence). The CDR3 loop spans 14 amino acids. The V and J ends lost 5 bases and 3 bases respectively, with 14 bases between them. This chain's CDR3 is CASSPLGGNYEQYV. CDR3 nucleotides: TGTGCCAGCAGTCCCCTGGGGGGCAACTACGAGCAGTACGTC.